Below, 9 T cell receptor beta chains from the same sample are listed, as sequenced in a study of CD8 T cells in Susac syndrome. Random hexamers served to reverse transcribe roughly 0.45 to 1 ug RNA. One entry per CDR3 protein results from TCRdb running MiXCR on the immunoSEQ multiplex PCR reads. The sample yields some 250,000 distinct CDR3 sequences, approximately 95% seen once. Sample: CD4+ T cells from PBMCs. All receptors come from a human donor with Susac syndrome.

The J gene is TRBJ1-2, the V gene TRBV19, with D perhaps matching TRBD1 (5 bases). Germline CDR1 LNHDA, CDR2 SQIVND (reference sequence). Trimming left V 11 bases short and J 7 bases short, with 14 bases between. The CDR3 covers 11 residues. CDR3 nucleotides: TGTGCCTCCCAGGGAGGGTCTGGCTACACCTTC. It yields the protein CASQGGSGYTF. Based on the CDR3 plus reference TRBV19 and TRBJ1-2, the full variable domain is DGGITQSPKYLFRKEGQNVTLSCEQNLNHDAMYWYRQDPGQGLRLIYYSQIVNDFQKGDIAEGYSVSREKKESFPLTVTSAQKNPTAFYLCASQGGSGYTFGSGTRLTVV.

The chain carries TRBV7-2 and TRBJ2-1; 9 bases agree with TRBD2. V shed 8 bases and J 7 bases; nucleotides not matched to a gene: 15. Germline CDR1 and CDR2: SGHTA and FQGNSA. The CDR3 runs to 16 residues. The CDR3 region is CASSFGAGGHRNEQFF. The CDR3 DNA follows: TGTGCCAGCTCTTTCGGGGCGGGAGGGCATCGGAATGAGCAGTTCTTC.

V usage is TRBV29-1 and J usage is TRBJ2-5; TRBD1 might be the D (5 bases). Trimming took 4 bases from V and 0 from J, leaving 12 bases between them. Germline-derived CDR1 and CDR2 are SQVTM and ANQGSEA. This CDR3 comprises 14 residues. The CDR3 is CSVGVPGNQETQYF. The CDR3 DNA reads TGCAGCGTTGGAGTACCAGGGAACCAAGAGACCCAGTACTTC.

J is TRBJ2-1 and V is TRBV3-1; TRBD2 aligns across 7 bases. The trim removed 2 bases at V and 3 bases at J, leaving 7 bases unmatched. The germline CDR1 and CDR2 sequences are LGHDT and YNNKEL (reference sequence). The CDR3 has 16 amino acids. CDR3 in amino acids: CASSQRIPSGYNEQFF. The CDR3 bases are TGTGCCAGCAGCCAAAGGATTCCTAGCGGCTACAATGAGCAGTTCTTC.

This chain uses TRBV29-1 with TRBJ2-5, with D perhaps matching TRBD1 or TRBD2 (5 bases each). The CDR3 runs to 13 residues. The germline V gene has CDR1 SQVTM and CDR2 ANQGSEA. V lost 3 bases and J 6 bases, leaving 14 bases between the germline ends. The CDR3 is CSVEVGASKTQYF. The CDR3 region has the DNA TGCAGCGTTGAGGTCGGGGCATCGAAGACCCAGTACTTC.

The rearrangement uses TRBV12-3 or TRBV12-4 and TRBJ2-1, with a weak D call TRBD1 (6 bases). This CDR3 contains 12 residues. Deletions cut 6 bases from V and 15 bases from J, with 18 bases between. CDR3 region: CASSHPPGDGFF. In nucleotides, the CDR3 is TGTGCCAGCAGCCACCCCCCAGGGGATGGGTTCTTC.

The chain recombines TRBV5-1 with TRBJ1-2; D may be TRBD1 (5 bases). The CDR3 consists of 15 residues. V lost 2 bases and J lost 0, with 11 bases in between. Germline V gene lookup returns CDR1 SGHRS and CDR2 YFSETQ. The CDR3 DNA follows: TGCGCCAGCAGCTTTGACGGACAAGCTAACTATGGCTACACCTTC. Translating it yields CASSFDGQANYGYTF.

The J gene is TRBJ2-7, the V gene TRBV12-3 or TRBV12-4, with D unclear. The CDR3 length is 12 residues. V was shortened by 5 bases and J by 3 bases, with 8 bases between the two germline ends. The CDR3 DNA follows: TGTGCCAGCAGTCCCCAATACTACGAGCAGTACTTC. Translating gives CASSPQYYEQYF.

The chain has TRBV5-6 and TRBJ1-4; a possible D gene is TRBD1 (5 bases). Germline CDR1 is SGHDT and CDR2 is YYEEEE. The CDR3 is 13 residues long. With 6 bases removed from V and 7 bases from J, the gap between germline ends came to 13 bases. This CDR3 reads CASTGRAGEKLFF. The DNA of the CDR3 is TGTGCCAGCACAGGCAGGGCGGGTGAAAAACTGTTTTTT.